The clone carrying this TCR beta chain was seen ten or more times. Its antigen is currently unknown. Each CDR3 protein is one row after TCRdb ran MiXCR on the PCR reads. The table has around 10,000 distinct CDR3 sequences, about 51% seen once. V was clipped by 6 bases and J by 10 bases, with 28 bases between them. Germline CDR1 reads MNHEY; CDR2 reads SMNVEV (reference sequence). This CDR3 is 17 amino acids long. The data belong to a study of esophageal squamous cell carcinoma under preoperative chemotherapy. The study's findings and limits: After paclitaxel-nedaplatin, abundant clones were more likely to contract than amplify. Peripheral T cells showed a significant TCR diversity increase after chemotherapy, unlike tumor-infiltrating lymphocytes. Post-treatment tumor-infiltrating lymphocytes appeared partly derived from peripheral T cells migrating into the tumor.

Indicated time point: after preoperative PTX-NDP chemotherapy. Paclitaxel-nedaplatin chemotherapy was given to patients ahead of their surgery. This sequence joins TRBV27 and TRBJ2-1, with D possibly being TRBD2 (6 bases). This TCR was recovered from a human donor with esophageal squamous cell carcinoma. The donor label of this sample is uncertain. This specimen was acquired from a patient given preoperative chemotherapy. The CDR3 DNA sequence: TGTGCCAGCAGGCGTAGGGGACTCCGGGACGGGGGAGACGAGCAGTTCTTC. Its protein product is CASRRRGLRDGGDEQFF.